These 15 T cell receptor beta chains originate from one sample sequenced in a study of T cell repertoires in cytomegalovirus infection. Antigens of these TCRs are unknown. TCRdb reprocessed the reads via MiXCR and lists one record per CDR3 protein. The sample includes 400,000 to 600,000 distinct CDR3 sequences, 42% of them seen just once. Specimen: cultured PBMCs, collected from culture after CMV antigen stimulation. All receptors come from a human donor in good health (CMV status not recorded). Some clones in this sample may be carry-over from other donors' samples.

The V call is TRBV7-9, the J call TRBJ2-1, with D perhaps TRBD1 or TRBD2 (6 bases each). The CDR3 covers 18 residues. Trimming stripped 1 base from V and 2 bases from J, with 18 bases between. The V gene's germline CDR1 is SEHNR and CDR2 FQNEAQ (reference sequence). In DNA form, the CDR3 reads TGTGCCAGCAGCTTAGTAGGAGGGGGTAGCCCTACCTACAATGAGCAGTTCTTC. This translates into CASSLVGGGSPTYNEQFF.

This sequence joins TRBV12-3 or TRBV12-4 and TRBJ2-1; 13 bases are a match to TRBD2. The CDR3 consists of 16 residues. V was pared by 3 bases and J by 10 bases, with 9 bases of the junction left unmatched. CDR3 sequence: CASSFPTSGGHGEQFF. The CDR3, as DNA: TGTGCCAGCAGTTTCCCGACTAGCGGGGGGCATGGAGAGCAGTTCTTC.

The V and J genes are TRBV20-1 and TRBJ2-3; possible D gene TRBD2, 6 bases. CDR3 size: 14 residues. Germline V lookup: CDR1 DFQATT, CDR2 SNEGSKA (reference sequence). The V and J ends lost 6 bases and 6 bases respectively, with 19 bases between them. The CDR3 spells CSALRGSHVDTQYF. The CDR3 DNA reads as TGCAGTGCCCTTCGGGGGAGCCATGTGGATACGCAGTATTTT.

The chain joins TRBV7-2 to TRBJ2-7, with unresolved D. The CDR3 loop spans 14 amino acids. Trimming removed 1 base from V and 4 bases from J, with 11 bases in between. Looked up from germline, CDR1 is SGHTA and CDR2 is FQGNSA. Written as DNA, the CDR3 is TGTGCCAGCAGCTTAGGGCTGCGCCGATACGAGCAGTACTTC. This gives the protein CASSLGLRRYEQYF.

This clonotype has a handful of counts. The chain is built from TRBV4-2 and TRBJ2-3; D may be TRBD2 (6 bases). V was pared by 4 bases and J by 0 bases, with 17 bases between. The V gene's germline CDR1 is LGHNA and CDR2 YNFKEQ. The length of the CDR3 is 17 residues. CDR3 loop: CASSLRGGVPSTDTQYF. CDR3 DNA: TGTGCCAGCAGCCTTCGGGGCGGGGTTCCTAGCACAGATACGCAGTATTTT.

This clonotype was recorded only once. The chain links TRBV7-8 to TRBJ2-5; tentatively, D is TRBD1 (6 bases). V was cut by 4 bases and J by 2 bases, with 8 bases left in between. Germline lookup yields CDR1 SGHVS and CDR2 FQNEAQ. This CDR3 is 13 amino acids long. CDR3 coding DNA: TGTGCCAGCAGCTCGGGACATCAAGAGACCCAGTACTTC. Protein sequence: CASSSGHQETQYF.

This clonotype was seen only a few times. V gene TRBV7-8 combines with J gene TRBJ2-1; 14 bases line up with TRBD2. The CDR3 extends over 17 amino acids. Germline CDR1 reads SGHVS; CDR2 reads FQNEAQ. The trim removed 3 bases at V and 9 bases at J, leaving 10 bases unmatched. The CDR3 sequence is CASSFGLAGGGEGEQFF. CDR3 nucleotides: TGTGCCAGCAGCTTTGGACTAGCGGGAGGCGGGGAGGGTGAGCAGTTCTTC. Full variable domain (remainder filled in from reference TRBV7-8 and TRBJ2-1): GAGVSQSPRYKVAKRGQDVALRCDPISGHVSLFWYQQALGQGPEFLTYFQNEAQLDKSGLPSDRFFAERPEGSVSTLKIQRTQQEDSAVYLCASSFGLAGGGEGEQFFGPGTRLTVL.

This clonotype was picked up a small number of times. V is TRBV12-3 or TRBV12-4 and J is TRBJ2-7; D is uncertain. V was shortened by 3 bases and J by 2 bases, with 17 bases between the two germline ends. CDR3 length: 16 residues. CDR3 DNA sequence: TGTGCCAGCAGTTTTTCCCATGGACCTTCCCCCTACGAGCAGTACTTC. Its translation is CASSFSHGPSPYEQYF.

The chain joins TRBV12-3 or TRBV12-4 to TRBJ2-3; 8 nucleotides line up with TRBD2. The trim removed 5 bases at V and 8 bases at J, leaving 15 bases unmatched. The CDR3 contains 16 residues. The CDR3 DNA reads TGTGCCAGCAGTCCCGAGTGGGGGCCCGCGGGGGGTACGCAGTATTTT. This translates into CASSPEWGPAGGTQYF.

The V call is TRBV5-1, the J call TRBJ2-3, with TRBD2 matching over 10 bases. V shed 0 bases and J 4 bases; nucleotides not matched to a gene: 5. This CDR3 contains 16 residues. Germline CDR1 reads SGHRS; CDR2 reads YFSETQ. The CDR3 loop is CASSLVPSGSSDTQYF. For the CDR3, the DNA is TGCGCCAGCAGCTTGGTCCCTAGCGGGAGCTCAGATACGCAGTATTTT.

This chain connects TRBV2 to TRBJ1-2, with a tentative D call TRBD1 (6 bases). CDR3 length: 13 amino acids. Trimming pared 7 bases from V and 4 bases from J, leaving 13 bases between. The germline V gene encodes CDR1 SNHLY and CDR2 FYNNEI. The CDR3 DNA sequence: TGTGCCAGCACAGGGGTGAGGAGCTATGGCTACACCTTC. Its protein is CASTGVRSYGYTF.

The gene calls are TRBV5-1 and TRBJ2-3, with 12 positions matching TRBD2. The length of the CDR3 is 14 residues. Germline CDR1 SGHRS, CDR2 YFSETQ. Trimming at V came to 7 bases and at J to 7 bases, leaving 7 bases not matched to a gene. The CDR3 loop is CASGTSGRTHTQYF. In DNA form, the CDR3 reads TGCGCCAGCGGAACTAGCGGGAGGACGCATACGCAGTATTTT.

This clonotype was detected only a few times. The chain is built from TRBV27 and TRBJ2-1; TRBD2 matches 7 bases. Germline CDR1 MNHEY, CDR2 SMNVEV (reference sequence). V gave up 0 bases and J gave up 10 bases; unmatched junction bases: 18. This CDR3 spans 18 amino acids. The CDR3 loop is CASSLSLRGDHPPREQFF. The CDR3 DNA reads TGTGCCAGCAGTTTATCCCTCCGGGGGGACCACCCGCCCAGGGAGCAGTTCTTC.

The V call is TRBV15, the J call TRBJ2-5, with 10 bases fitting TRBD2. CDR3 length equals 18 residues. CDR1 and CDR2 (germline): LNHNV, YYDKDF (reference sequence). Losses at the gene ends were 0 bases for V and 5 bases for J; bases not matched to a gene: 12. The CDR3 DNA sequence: TGTGCCACCAGCAGAGATCCCCGGACTAGCGGTCCGCGGGAGACCCAGTACTTC. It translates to CATSRDPRTSGPRETQYF. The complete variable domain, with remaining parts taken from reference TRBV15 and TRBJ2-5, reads DAMVIQNPRYQVTQFGKPVTLSCSQTLNHNVMYWYQQKSSQAPKLLFHYYDKDFNNEADTPDNFQSRRPNTSFCFLDIRSPGLGDTAMYLCATSRDPRTSGPRETQYFGPGTRLLVL.

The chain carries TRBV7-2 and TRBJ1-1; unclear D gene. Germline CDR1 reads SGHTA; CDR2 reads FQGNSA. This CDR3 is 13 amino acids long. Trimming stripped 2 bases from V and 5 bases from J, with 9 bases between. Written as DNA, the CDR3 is TGTGCCAGCAGCTTATTCAGGAGAACTGAAGCTTTCTTT. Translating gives CASSLFRRTEAFF.